One and the same sample provided the 15 T cell receptor beta chains below, sequenced in a study of blood T cell repertoires in COVID-19. Some clones are missing from TCRdb's copy, which holds only in-frame ones; the method was immunoSEQ multiplex PCR. Of approximately 190,000 clones in the sample, about 85% are singletons; the top ten hold roughly 20%. Source material: peripheral blood. The source of these receptors is a human donor in a cohort sampled during active COVID-19.

This clone has more than one count but fewer than ten. The rearrangement joins TRBV10-3 to TRBJ1-2; TRBD1 might be the D (6 bases). The CDR3 totals 16 residues. Germline V gene lookup returns CDR1 ENHRY and CDR2 SYGVKD. Trimming pared 2 bases from V and 0 bases from J, leaving 13 bases between. The CDR3 here is CAISERGTNSNYGYTF. The DNA of the CDR3 is TGTGCCATCAGTGAGAGGGGGACTAATTCTAACTATGGCTACACCTTC.

The J gene is TRBJ2-5, the V gene TRBV27; possibly TRBD1 for D (6 bases). Germline V gene data show CDR1 as MNHEY and CDR2 as SMNVEV (reference sequence). The V end was cut by 3 bases, the J end by 5 bases, with 13 bases between. CDR3 length: 14 amino acids. The CDR3 DNA reads TGTGCCAGCAGTTTGGTGCAGGGGATCGAGACCCAGTACTTC. It specifies CASSLVQGIETQYF.

The rearrangement links TRBV12-3 or TRBV12-4 to TRBJ2-4; D unresolved. Trimming took 6 bases from V and 11 from J, leaving 11 bases between them. This CDR3 is built from 11 residues. CDR3 DNA sequence: TGTGCCAGCAGCAGAAGTGAGGTTCAGTACTTC. Its protein is CASSRSEVQYF.

The J gene is TRBJ2-5, the V gene TRBV7-2, with TRBD1 matching over 8 bases. V lost 6 bases to trimming and J lost 7 bases; unmatched junction nucleotides: 10. Germline lookup yields CDR1 SGHTA and CDR2 FQGNSA. CDR3 length equals 14 residues. CDR3 in DNA: TGTGCCAGCAGGAATCAGGGGGCAGTGGGGACCCAGTACTTC. Its translation is CASRNQGAVGTQYF.

The chain recombines TRBV3-1 (or the pseudogene TRBV3-2) with TRBJ1-1; the match to TRBD1 covers 7 bases. The junction had 4 bases not matched to a gene; V was cut back by 2 bases and J by 1 base. The germline V gene encodes CDR1 LGHDT and CDR2 YNNKEL (reference sequence). This CDR3 contains 15 residues. The CDR3 loop reads CASSQNWDRNTEAFF. CDR3 DNA: TGTGCCAGCAGCCAAAATTGGGACAGGAACACTGAAGCTTTCTTT.

The V and J genes are TRBV11-2 and TRBJ2-2, with 9 bases matching TRBD2. V was clipped by 0 bases and J by 4 bases; unmatched bases: 0. CDR1 and CDR2 (germline): SGHAT, FQNNGV. This CDR3 contains 15 residues. This chain's CDR3 is CASSLERGGTGELFF. CDR3 DNA: TGTGCCAGCAGCTTAGAGCGGGGGGGCACCGGGGAGCTGTTTTTT.

The CDR3 nucleotides are TGTGCCAGCAGCTTAGGCGGGGACCTAACCAATGAGCAGTTCTTC. This sequence encodes CASSLGGDLTNEQFF. This rearrangement joins TRBV11-3 to TRBJ2-1; the D gene is possibly TRBD2 (6 bases). CDR3 length: 15 amino acids. CDR1 is SGHNT, CDR2 YENEEA, per germline. Deletions cut 1 base from V and 6 bases from J, with 13 bases between.

This clone was seen once. V usage is TRBV28 and J usage is TRBJ2-7; maybe TRBD2 (5 bases). The germline gives CDR1 MDHEN, CDR2 SYDVKM. The CDR3 sequence is 15 residues long. V lost 5 bases and J 2 bases, leaving 16 bases between the germline ends. CDR3 in amino acids: CASSLSRGWAYEQYF. DNA of the CDR3: TGTGCCAGCAGTCTGTCCCGGGGTTGGGCCTACGAGCAGTACTTC. The full variable domain, its missing parts supplied by reference TRBV28 and TRBJ2-7, is DVKVTQSSRYLVKRTGEKVFLECVQDMDHENMFWYRQDPGLGLRLIYFSYDVKMKEKGDIPEGYSVSREKKERFSLILESASTNQTSMYLCASSLSRGWAYEQYFGPGTRLTVT.

The chain has TRBV2 and TRBJ1-2; 7 nucleotides agree with TRBD1. Germline V gene data show CDR1 as SNHLY and CDR2 as FYNNEI. J was trimmed by 4 bases and V by 1 base; bases with no gene match: 6. CDR3 length: 15 residues. CDR3 nucleotides: TGTGCCAGCAGTGAAGGCACGGGACAGATCTATGGCTACACCTTC. Amino acid sequence: CASSEGTGQIYGYTF.

V gene TRBV9 combines with J gene TRBJ1-2, with TRBD1 identical over 10 bases. V shed 4 bases, J shed 0 bases, and the junction held 9 bases outside the gene matches. Germline-derived CDR1 and CDR2 are SGDLS and YYNGEE. The CDR3 length is 17 residues. This chain's CDR3 is CASSLDRGLRTNYGYTF. The CDR3 DNA reads as TGTGCCAGCAGCCTAGACAGGGGGCTACGAACTAACTATGGCTACACCTTC.

This clone has a single count. The genes are TRBV2 and TRBJ2-5; 10 nucleotides line up with TRBD1. Losses at the gene ends were 6 bases for V and 5 bases for J; bases not matched to a gene: 15. Per germline, CDR1 SNHLY and CDR2 FYNNEI. The CDR3 spans 17 residues. This CDR3 reads CASRSPPGTGDLETQYF. The DNA for the CDR3 is TGTGCCAGCAGGAGCCCCCCTGGGACAGGGGATTTGGAGACCCAGTACTTC.

The chain has TRBV6-5 and TRBJ1-2, with D maybe TRBD1 (6 bases). In germline, CDR1 is MNHEY, CDR2 SVGAGI. The V end was cut by 4 bases, the J end by 6 bases, with 15 bases between. This CDR3 is built from 14 residues. Here the CDR3 DNA reads TGTGCCAGCAGTTTCCTACAGGGTTCCCATGGCTACACCTTC. Translation: CASSFLQGSHGYTF.

With regard to this clone: Other nucleotide sequences in the sample specify the same CDR3. The chain is built from TRBV6-4 and TRBJ2-7; D might be TRBD1 (6 bases). This CDR3 comprises 14 residues. The V and J ends lost 7 bases and 4 bases respectively, with 17 bases between them. The germline V gene encodes CDR1 MRHNA and CDR2 SNTAGT. The CDR3 nucleotides read TGTGCCAGCATCACAGAGGGGGAAACTTACGAGCAGTACGTC. It yields the protein CASITEGETYEQYV.

The rearrangement uses TRBV27 and TRBJ2-3, with D maybe TRBD2 (5 bases). The CDR3 is made up of 13 amino acids. The germline V gene has CDR1 MNHEY and CDR2 SMNVEV (reference sequence). V dropped 4 bases and J dropped 1 base, with 6 bases sitting between them. CDR3 in amino acids: CASSYGGTDTQYF. DNA of the CDR3: TGTGCCAGCAGTTACGGGGGCACAGATACGCAGTATTTT.

This chain connects TRBV18 to TRBJ2-1, with 7 bases that match TRBD1. Germline V CDR1 and CDR2: KGHSH, LQKENI. V was clipped by 6 bases and J by 5 bases; unmatched bases: 10. The CDR3 has 15 amino acids. CDR3 sequence: CASSLGGYGNNEQFF. DNA of the CDR3: TGTGCCAGCTCGCTAGGGGGCTATGGAAACAATGAGCAGTTCTTC.